This TCR beta chain was recovered during a study of control samples from healthy donors and cancer patients (dated by TCRdb to about 2020). To prepare the library, the immunoSEQ multiplex PCR assay was applied. Sourced from immuneACCESS, this table was stored by TCRdb with only in-frame sequences that have V and J called. A share of the clones is absent; for the studies checked, an unresolved V gene accounts for under half, and the remainder has no known explanation. The sample profile shows tens of thousands of clones; about 90% of them were found once. The biggest ten clones account for 1.9% of the sample. Note on this clone: Its binding antigen is unknown. The record has no base qualities; no much larger clone is one base away.

Taken from cysteine to phenylalanine, the CDR3 has 16 residues. The DNA shown is the 48-base CDR3, in frame from base 1. The V and J ends are trimmed by 0 bases and 2 bases, leaving 13 bases between them. CDR1 and CDR2 are read off the germline V gene as MGHRA and YSYEKL. The sample consisted of PBMCs. The clonotype originates from a woman in her sixties or seventies with head and neck cancer. The rearranged chain carries TRBV4-1 and TRBJ1-1; the D gene is not confidently resolved. The sequence in DNA is TGCGCCAGCAGCCAAGATCTATCACAGAGAAACACTGAAGCTTTCTTT. It translates to CASSQDLSQRNTEAFF.